The present T cell receptor (beta chain) was sequenced within a study of glioma-infiltrating T cells after dendritic cell vaccination. About the research overall: Dendritic cell vaccination trial patients had either newly diagnosed or recurrent glioblastoma. Autologous tumor lysate was loaded overnight onto monocyte-derived dendritic cells grown seven days with IL-4 and GM-CSF. Three intradermal dendritic cell vaccine injections were given every two weeks.

This CDR3 has 12 residues. The ends were cut back, 6 bases at V and 4 bases at J, with 7 bases in the middle. Germline CDR1 is MNHEY and CDR2 is SMNVEV (reference sequence). Only in-frame clones appear in the TCRdb table, and some are missing; sequencing was by immunoSEQ multiplex PCR. The sample holds about 90,000 clones, roughly 84% seen once. The sample in question was blood, obtained before dendritic cell vaccination. The receptor was isolated from a human donor with glioblastoma. The chain uses TRBV27 and TRBJ2-1, with D tentatively TRBD2 (6 bases). The CDR3 is CASRGGYNEQFF. The DNA for the CDR3 is TGTGCCAGCAGGGGAGGATACAATGAGCAGTTCTTC.